One sample yielded the 27 T cell receptor beta chains listed below, sequenced in a study of blood T cell repertoires in COVID-19. Method: immunoSEQ multiplex PCR; TCRdb's copy keeps in-frame clones and lacks some. The table includes around 220,000 clones, about 90% detected once. Input material: PBMCs or T cells enriched from blood (not recorded which). The receptors stem from a young woman with acute COVID-19.

The rearrangement joins TRBV18 to TRBJ1-3; no definite D call. Trimming stripped 4 bases from V and 0 bases from J, with 13 bases between. Germline assignment: CDR1 KGHSH and CDR2 LQKENI. The CDR3 is made up of 16 amino acids. The CDR3 protein is CASSQATLSSGNTIYF. The CDR3 nucleotides read TGTGCCAGCTCACAGGCGACACTGAGCTCTGGAAACACCATATATTTT.

As regards this clone: In the same sample, other DNA sequences code for this CDR3. The chain has TRBV5-1 and TRBJ1-5; 7 bases line up with TRBD1. CDR1 is SGHRS, CDR2 YFSETQ, per germline. The CDR3 is made up of 14 amino acids. V lost 4 bases, J lost 2 bases, and 3 bases stayed unmatched. This CDR3 reads CASSAGTGNQPQHF. CDR3 nucleotides: TGCGCCAGCAGCGCTGGGACAGGCAATCAGCCCCAGCATTTT. Drawing the rest from reference TRBV5-1 and TRBJ1-5, the complete variable domain is KAGVTQTPRYLIKTRGQQVTLSCSPISGHRSVSWYQQTPGQGLQFLFEYFSETQRNKGNFPGRFSGRQFSNSRSEMNVSTLELGDSALYLCASSAGTGNQPQHFGDGTRLSIL.

This rearrangement joins TRBV19 to TRBJ2-4; D perhaps matches TRBD2 (6 bases). This CDR3 comprises 14 residues. V was pared by 5 bases and J by 6 bases, with 14 bases between. CDR1 and CDR2 from the germline V gene are LNHDA and SQIVND (reference sequence). CDR3 sequence (DNA): TGTGCCAGTAGTGGTCGCCACGGGGGAAACATTCAGTACTTC. Its translation: CASSGRHGGNIQYF.

This sequence joins TRBV7-9 and TRBJ1-2, with D unresolved. V was cut by 5 bases and J by 4 bases, with 8 bases left in between. The CDR3 length is 12 residues. Germline CDR1 is SEHNR and CDR2 is FQNEAQ (reference sequence). The CDR3 DNA reads as TGTGCCAGCAGCCCGTATTTCTATGGCTACACCTTC. Its protein is CASSPYFYGYTF.

The chain employs TRBV27 and TRBJ2-1; weak D call: TRBD2 (5 bases). The CDR3 is 13 amino acids. CDR1 MNHEY and CDR2 SMNVEV come from the germline V gene (reference sequence). V dropped 5 bases and J dropped 10 bases, with 15 bases sitting between them. The CDR3 DNA is TGTGCCAGCAGTCATCCTAATGGAGGCGAGCAGTTCTTC. Its translation is CASSHPNGGEQFF.

V usage is TRBV12-3 or TRBV12-4 and J usage is TRBJ2-1, with TRBD1 identical over 7 bases. The CDR3 is 12 amino acids. V gave up 3 bases and J gave up 12 bases; unmatched junction bases: 5. CDR3 nucleotide sequence: TGTGCCAGCAGTTTCCGCCGGGACAGGCAGTTCTTC. Protein sequence: CASSFRRDRQFF.

The chain has TRBV7-3 and TRBJ2-3, with D tentatively TRBD2 (6 bases). V gave up 5 bases and J gave up 5 bases, with 11 bases separating them. The length of the CDR3 is 13 residues. From germline, CDR1 is SGHTA and CDR2 FQGTGA. The CDR3 loop reads CASSPIGGDTQYF. Here the CDR3 DNA reads TGTGCCAGCAGCCCGATCGGGGGAGATACGCAGTATTTT.

The chain combines TRBV6-1 with TRBJ1-3; 9 bases fit TRBD1. CDR1 is MNHNS, CDR2 SASEGT, per germline. The CDR3 covers 15 residues. CDR3: CSTGTGSISGNTIYF. For the CDR3, the DNA is TGTTCCACCGGGACAGGGTCAATTTCTGGAAACACCATATATTTT.

This clone showed up just a few times. The V and J genes are TRBV5-8 and TRBJ1-5; D ambiguous. CDR3 length: 15 residues. Germline loops: CDR1 SGHTS, CDR2 YDEGEE. Trimming left V 0 bases short and J 1 base short, with 8 bases between. The CDR3 sequence: CASSLDRFSNQPQHF. CDR3 DNA sequence: TGTGCCAGCAGCTTGGACAGATTCAGCAATCAGCCCCAGCATTTT.

The chain uses TRBV29-1 and TRBJ1-3, with D uncertain. Trimming removed 4 bases from V and 4 bases from J, with 14 bases in between. This CDR3 is built from 14 residues. The germline CDR1 and CDR2 sequences are SQVTM and ANQGSEA. The CDR3 loop is CSVAVSGWGNTIYF. As DNA, the CDR3 is TGCAGCGTTGCCGTGTCGGGGTGGGGAAACACCATATATTTT.

This chain links TRBV7-2 with TRBJ2-3; D is possibly TRBD1 (5 bases). The CDR3 loop spans 14 amino acids. V shed 1 base and J shed 1 base, with 6 bases lying between them. Germline V gene sequence: CDR1 SGHTA, CDR2 FQGNSA. The CDR3 sequence is CASSLVGGTDTQYF. The CDR3 DNA is TGTGCCAGCAGCTTAGTAGGGGGCACAGATACGCAGTATTTT. The full variable domain, completed using reference TRBV7-2 and TRBJ2-3, is GAGVSQSPSNKVTEKGKDVELRCDPISGHTALYWYRQSLGQGLEFLIYFQGNSAPDKSGLPSDRFSAERTGGSVSTLTIQRTQQEDSAVYLCASSLVGGTDTQYFGPGTRLTVL.

This clone was found once. This chain connects TRBV5-6 to TRBJ1-6, with D unresolved. Trimming pared 1 base from V and 6 bases from J, leaving 5 bases between. The germline gives CDR1 SGHDT, CDR2 YYEEEE. The CDR3 is 13 amino acids. CDR3 in amino acids: CASSLRSNSPLHF. CDR3 DNA: TGTGCCAGCAGCTTGCGCAGTAATTCACCCCTCCACTTT.

This chain links TRBV29-1 with TRBJ2-1, with 10 bases fitting TRBD2. The germline V gene has CDR1 SQVTM and CDR2 ANQGSEA. The junction had 12 bases not matched to a gene; V was cut back by 7 bases and J by 0 bases. This CDR3 is 17 amino acids long. The CDR3 DNA is TGCAGCGACCCGGGACTAGCGACAAACAGCTCCTACAATGAGCAGTTCTTC. Amino acid sequence: CSDPGLATNSSYNEQFF.

The rearrangement links TRBV7-9 to TRBJ1-2, with D maybe TRBD1 (6 bases). CDR3 size: 15 residues. V was clipped by 5 bases and J by 2 bases, with 15 bases between them. The germline gives CDR1 SEHNR, CDR2 FQNEAQ (reference sequence). The CDR3 spells CASSQPRQDNYGYTF. As DNA, the CDR3 is TGTGCCAGCAGCCAACCACGACAGGACAACTATGGCTACACCTTC.

The chain uses TRBV18 and TRBJ1-1, with 8 nucleotides matching TRBD1. With V trimmed by 8 bases and J by 2 bases, 7 bases remained unmatched. The length of the CDR3 is 14 residues. Per the germline V gene, CDR1 is KGHSH and CDR2 is LQKENI. CDR3 in amino acids: CASIQGEENTEAFF. The CDR3 nucleotides read TGTGCCAGCATACAGGGGGAGGAAAACACTGAAGCTTTCTTT.

The chain employs TRBV30 and TRBJ2-3, with 9 bases aligning to TRBD2. From germline, CDR1 is GTSNPN and CDR2 SVGIG (reference sequence). The CDR3 has 17 residues. V lost 2 bases to trimming and J lost 3 bases; unmatched junction nucleotides: 12. DNA for the CDR3: TGTGCCTGGAGTTCTCTGAAGCTAGCGGGGTTGACAGATACGCAGTATTTT. Translating gives CAWSSLKLAGLTDTQYF.

This sequence joins TRBV28 and TRBJ2-1; 7 bases are shared with TRBD2. Per germline, CDR1 MDHEN and CDR2 SYDVKM. There are 18 residues in the CDR3. After removal of 5 bases from V and 7 bases from J, the junction contained 20 bases not matched to a gene. The CDR3 DNA sequence: TGTGCCAGCAGTACCCGACTAGCTACAGCTGGCCAGAGGAATGAGCAGTTCTTC. Amino acids: CASSTRLATAGQRNEQFF.

This chain joins TRBV15 and TRBJ2-1, with 16 bases lining up with TRBD2. There are 16 residues in the CDR3. V lost 3 bases, J lost 8 bases, and 4 bases stayed unmatched. Per the germline V gene, CDR1 is LNHNV and CDR2 is YYDKDF (reference sequence). The CDR3 sequence: CATSSGTSGGADEQFF. Written as DNA, the CDR3 is TGTGCCACCAGCAGCGGGACTAGCGGGGGGGCTGATGAGCAGTTCTTC.

The chain joins TRBV3-1 (or the pseudogene TRBV3-2) to TRBJ2-2; perhaps TRBD2 as D (6 bases). The CDR3 runs to 16 residues. Germline V CDR1 and CDR2: LGHDT, YNNKEL (reference sequence). Trimming pared 4 bases from V and 7 bases from J, leaving 19 bases between. This CDR3 reads CASSRWMRGEDGELFF. The CDR3 nucleotides are TGTGCCAGCAGCCGATGGATGCGAGGGGAGGACGGGGAGCTGTTTTTT.

This clone was observed once. The chain links TRBV10-2 to TRBJ1-5; 7 bases agree with TRBD1. V was clipped by 3 bases and J by 4 bases; unmatched bases: 6. The CDR3 contains 15 residues. Germline lookup yields CDR1 WSHSY and CDR2 SAAADI. The CDR3 region is CASSDRDSGNQPQHF. DNA of the CDR3: TGCGCCAGCAGTGATCGGGACAGTGGGAATCAGCCCCAGCATTTT.

This chain uses TRBV4-2 with TRBJ2-3; 13 bases are a match to TRBD2. This CDR3 is built from 19 residues. Germline assignment: CDR1 LGHNA and CDR2 YNFKEQ. V lost 0 bases, J lost 0 bases, and 6 bases stayed unmatched. This CDR3 is CASSQEPLAGGASTDTQYF. The CDR3 bases are TGTGCCAGCAGCCAAGAGCCACTAGCGGGGGGGGCTAGCACAGATACGCAGTATTTT.

V is TRBV5-6 and J is TRBJ2-7, with 13 positions matching TRBD2. Germline-derived CDR1 and CDR2 are SGHDT and YYEEEE. The CDR3 has 15 residues. V was clipped by 4 bases and J by 6 bases; unmatched bases: 7. CDR3 loop: CASSLGLAGDLEQYF. The CDR3 region has the DNA TGTGCCAGCAGCCTTGGACTAGCGGGAGATCTCGAGCAGTACTTC. The full variable domain, rest sourced from reference TRBV5-6 and TRBJ2-7, is DAGVTQSPTHLIKTRGQQVTLRCSPKSGHDTVSWYQQALGQGPQFIFQYYEEEERQRGNFPDRFSGHQFPNYSSELNVNALLLGDSALYLCASSLGLAGDLEQYFGPGTRLTVT.

The chain recombines TRBV27 with TRBJ1-5; D remains unclear. The CDR3 is made up of 14 amino acids. Germline CDR1 is MNHEY and CDR2 is SMNVEV (reference sequence). The V and J ends lost 11 bases and 1 base respectively, with 15 bases between them. The CDR3 spells CASRSYPSNQPQHF. As DNA, the CDR3 is TGTGCCTCCCGGTCCTATCCAAGCAATCAGCCCCAGCATTTT.

V and J are TRBV19 and TRBJ1-5; D not resolved. The CDR3 loop spans 15 amino acids. Trimming left V 5 bases short and J 7 bases short, with 18 bases between. Germline CDR1 LNHDA, CDR2 SQIVND (reference sequence). The DNA of the CDR3 is TGTGCCAGTAGTTTCTCGGGGATGTCGAAGCAGCCCCAGCATTTT. Its protein product is CASSFSGMSKQPQHF. Looking up the rest from reference TRBV19 and TRBJ1-5 gives the full variable domain: DGGITQSPKYLFRKEGQNVTLSCEQNLNHDAMYWYRQDPGQGLRLIYYSQIVNDFQKGDIAEGYSVSREKKESFPLTVTSAQKNPTAFYLCASSFSGMSKQPQHFGDGTRLSIL.

This chain connects TRBV7-9 to TRBJ2-1; weak D call: TRBD2 (5 bases). Trimming stripped 10 bases from V and 0 bases from J, with 7 bases between. CDR3 length: 12 amino acids. Germline CDR1 SEHNR, CDR2 FQNEAQ (reference sequence). CDR3 DNA sequence: TGTGCCACGGGGAGCTCCTACAATGAGCAGTTCTTC. Translated, it gives CATGSSYNEQFF.

This clone was seen a single time. This rearrangement joins TRBV3-1 (or the pseudogene TRBV3-2) to TRBJ2-1; D gene unclear. CDR3 size: 13 residues. Trimming left V 3 bases short and J 16 bases short, with 19 bases between. Germline V CDR1 and CDR2: LGHDT, YNNKEL (reference sequence). CDR3 sequence (DNA): TGTGCCAGCAGCCACATCCCCACTACCCCGCTTTTCTTC. It codes for CASSHIPTTPLFF.

This clone was seen more than once but under ten times. The chain employs TRBV6-5 and TRBJ1-4, with D maybe TRBD1 (6 bases). The ends were cut back, 0 bases at V and 8 bases at J, with 7 bases in the middle. CDR1 is MNHEY and CDR2 is SVGAGI in the germline V gene. The CDR3 is made up of 13 amino acids. CDR3 nucleotide sequence: TGTGCCAGCAGTTACTCTAGGGGGGAAAAACTGTTTTTT. Translating gives CASSYSRGEKLFF.